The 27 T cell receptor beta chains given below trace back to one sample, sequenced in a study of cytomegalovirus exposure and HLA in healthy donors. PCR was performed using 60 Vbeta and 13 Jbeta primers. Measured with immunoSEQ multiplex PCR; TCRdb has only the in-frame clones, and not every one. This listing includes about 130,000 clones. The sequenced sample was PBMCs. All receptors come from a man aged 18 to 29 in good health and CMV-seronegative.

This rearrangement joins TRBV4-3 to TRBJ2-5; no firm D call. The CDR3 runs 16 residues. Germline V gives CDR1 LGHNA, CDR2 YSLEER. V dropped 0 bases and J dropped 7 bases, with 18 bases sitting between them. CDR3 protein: CASSQEIDTSTGTQYF. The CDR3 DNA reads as TGCGCCAGCAGCCAAGAGATCGATACGAGCACGGGGACCCAGTACTTC.

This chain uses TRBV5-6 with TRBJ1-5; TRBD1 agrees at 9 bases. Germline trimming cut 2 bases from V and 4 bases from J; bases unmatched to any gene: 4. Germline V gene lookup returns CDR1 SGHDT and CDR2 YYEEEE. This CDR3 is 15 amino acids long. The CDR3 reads CASSFGQGSNQPQHF. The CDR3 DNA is TGTGCCAGCAGCTTCGGACAGGGGTCAAATCAGCCCCAGCATTTT.

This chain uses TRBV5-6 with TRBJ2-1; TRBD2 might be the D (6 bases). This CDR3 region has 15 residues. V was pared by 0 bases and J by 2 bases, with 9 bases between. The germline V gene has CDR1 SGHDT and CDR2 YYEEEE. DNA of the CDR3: TGTGCCAGCAGCTTGGGGGTAGCGGCCTACAATGAGCAGTTCTTC. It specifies CASSLGVAAYNEQFF. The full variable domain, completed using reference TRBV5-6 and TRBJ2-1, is DAGVTQSPTHLIKTRGQQVTLRCSPKSGHDTVSWYQQALGQGPQFIFQYYEEEERQRGNFPDRFSGHQFPNYSSELNVNALLLGDSALYLCASSLGVAAYNEQFFGPGTRLTVL.

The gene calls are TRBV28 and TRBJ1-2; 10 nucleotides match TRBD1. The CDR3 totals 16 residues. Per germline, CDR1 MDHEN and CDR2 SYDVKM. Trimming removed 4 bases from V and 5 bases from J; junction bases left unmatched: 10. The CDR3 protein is CASSSLGQGTGYGYTF. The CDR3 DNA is TGTGCCAGCAGTTCCTTGGGACAGGGGACAGGGTATGGCTACACCTTC.

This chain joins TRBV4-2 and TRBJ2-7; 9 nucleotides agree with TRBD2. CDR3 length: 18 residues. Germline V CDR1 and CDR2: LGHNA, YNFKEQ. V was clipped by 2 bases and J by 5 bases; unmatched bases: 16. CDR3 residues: CASSQPLRSASGKDEQYF. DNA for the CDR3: TGTGCCAGCAGCCAACCACTTCGAAGCGCTAGCGGGAAGGACGAGCAGTACTTC.

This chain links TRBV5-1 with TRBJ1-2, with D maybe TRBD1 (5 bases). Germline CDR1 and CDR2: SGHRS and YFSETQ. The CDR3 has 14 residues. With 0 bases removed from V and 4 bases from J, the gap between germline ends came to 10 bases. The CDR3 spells CASSLATGGYGYTF. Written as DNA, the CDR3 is TGCGCCAGCAGCTTGGCCACCGGGGGCTATGGCTACACCTTC.

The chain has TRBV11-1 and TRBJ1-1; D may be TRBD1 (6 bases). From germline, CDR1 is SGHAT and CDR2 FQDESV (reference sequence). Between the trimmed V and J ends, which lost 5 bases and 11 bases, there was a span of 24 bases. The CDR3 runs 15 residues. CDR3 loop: CASSPGTAGALGAFF. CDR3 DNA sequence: TGTGCCAGCAGCCCCGGCACAGCGGGGGCGCTGGGGGCTTTCTTT.

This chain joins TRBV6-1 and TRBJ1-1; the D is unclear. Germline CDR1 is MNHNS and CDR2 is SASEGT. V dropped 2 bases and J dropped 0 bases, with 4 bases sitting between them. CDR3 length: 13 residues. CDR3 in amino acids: CASSENLNTEAFF. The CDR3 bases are TGTGCCAGCAGTGAAAACTTGAACACTGAAGCTTTCTTT.

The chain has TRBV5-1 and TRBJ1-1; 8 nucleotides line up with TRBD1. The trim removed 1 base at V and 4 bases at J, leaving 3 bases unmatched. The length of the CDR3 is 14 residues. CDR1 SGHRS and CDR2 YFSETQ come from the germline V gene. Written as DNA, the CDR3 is TGCGCCAGCAGCTTGTCTCAGGGGGCCACTGAAGCTTTCTTT. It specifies CASSLSQGATEAFF.

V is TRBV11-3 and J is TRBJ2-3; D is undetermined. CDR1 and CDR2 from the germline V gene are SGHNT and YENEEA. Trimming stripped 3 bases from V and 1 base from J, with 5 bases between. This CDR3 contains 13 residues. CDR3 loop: CASSFPGTDTQYF. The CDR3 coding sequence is TGTGCCAGCAGCTTTCCTGGCACAGATACGCAGTATTTT.

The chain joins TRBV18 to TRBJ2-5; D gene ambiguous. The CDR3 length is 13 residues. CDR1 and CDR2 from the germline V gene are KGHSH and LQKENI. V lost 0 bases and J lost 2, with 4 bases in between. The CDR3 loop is CASSPPLQETQYF. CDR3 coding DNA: TGTGCCAGCTCACCACCCCTACAAGAGACCCAGTACTTC. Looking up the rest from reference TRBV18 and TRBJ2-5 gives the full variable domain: NAGVMQNPRHLVRRRGQEARLRCSPMKGHSHVYWYRQLPEEGLKFMVYLQKENIIDESGMPKERFSAEFPKEGPSILRIQQVVRGDSAAYFCASSPPLQETQYFGPGTRLLVL.

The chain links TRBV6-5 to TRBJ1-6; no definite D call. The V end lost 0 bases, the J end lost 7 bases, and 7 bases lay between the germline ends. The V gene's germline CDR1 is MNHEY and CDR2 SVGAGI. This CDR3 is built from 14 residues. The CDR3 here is CASSYSIQNSPLHF. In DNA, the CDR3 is TGTGCCAGCAGTTACTCGATACAGAATTCACCCCTCCACTTT.

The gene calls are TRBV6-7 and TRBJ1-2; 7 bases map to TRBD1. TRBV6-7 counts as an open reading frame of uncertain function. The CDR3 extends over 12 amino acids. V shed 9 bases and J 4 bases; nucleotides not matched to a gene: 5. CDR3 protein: CASRTGTYGYTF. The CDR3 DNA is TGTGCCAGTCGGACAGGTACCTATGGCTACACCTTC.

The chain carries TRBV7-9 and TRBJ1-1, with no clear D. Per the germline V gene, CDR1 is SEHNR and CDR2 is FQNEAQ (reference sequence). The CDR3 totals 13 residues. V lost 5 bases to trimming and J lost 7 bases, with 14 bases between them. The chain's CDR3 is CASSPRVRGEAFF. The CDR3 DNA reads TGTGCCAGCAGCCCCCGTGTACGGGGTGAAGCTTTCTTT.

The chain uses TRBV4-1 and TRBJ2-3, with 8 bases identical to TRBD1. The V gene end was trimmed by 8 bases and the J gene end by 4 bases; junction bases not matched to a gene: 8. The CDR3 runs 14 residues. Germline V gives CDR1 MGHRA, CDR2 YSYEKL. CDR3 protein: CASGGTGGPDTQYF. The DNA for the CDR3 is TGCGCCAGCGGTGGGACAGGCGGTCCAGATACGCAGTATTTT.

The CDR3 loop reads CASSQTGGVLYEQYF. The CDR3 bases are TGTGCCAGCAGCCAAACAGGGGGCGTTTTATACGAGCAGTACTTC. V usage is TRBV6-5 and J usage is TRBJ2-7, with 9 positions matching TRBD1. V was clipped by 6 bases and J by 4 bases; unmatched bases: 10. The CDR3 sequence is 15 residues long. Per the germline V gene, CDR1 is MNHEY and CDR2 is SVGAGI.

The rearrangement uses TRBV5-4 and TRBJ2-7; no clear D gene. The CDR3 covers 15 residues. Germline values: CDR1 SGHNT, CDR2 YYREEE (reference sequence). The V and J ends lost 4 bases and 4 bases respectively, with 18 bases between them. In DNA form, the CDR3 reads TGTGCCAGCAGCCCGCCCGGAGAAGTACGGTACGAGCAGTACTTC. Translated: CASSPPGEVRYEQYF.

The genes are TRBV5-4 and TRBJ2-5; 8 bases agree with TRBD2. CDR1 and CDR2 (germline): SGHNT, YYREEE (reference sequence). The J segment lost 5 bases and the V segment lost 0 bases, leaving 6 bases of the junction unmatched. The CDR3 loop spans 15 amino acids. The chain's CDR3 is CASSLASGGAETQYF. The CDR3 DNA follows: TGTGCCAGCAGCTTGGCGTCGGGGGGGGCCGAGACCCAGTACTTC.

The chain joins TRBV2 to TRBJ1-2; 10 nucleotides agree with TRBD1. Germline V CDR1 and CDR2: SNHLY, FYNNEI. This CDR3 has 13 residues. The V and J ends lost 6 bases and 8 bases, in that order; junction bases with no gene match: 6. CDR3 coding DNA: TGTGCCAGCAGGGCCGAGACAGGGGGCGGCTACACCTTC. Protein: CASRAETGGGYTF.

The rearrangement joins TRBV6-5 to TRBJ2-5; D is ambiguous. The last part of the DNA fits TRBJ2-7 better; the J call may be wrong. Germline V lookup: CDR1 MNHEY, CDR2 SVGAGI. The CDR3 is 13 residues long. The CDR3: CASSQYVLYEQYF. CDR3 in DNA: TGTGCCAGCAGTCAATATGTCCTCTACGAGCAGTACTTC.

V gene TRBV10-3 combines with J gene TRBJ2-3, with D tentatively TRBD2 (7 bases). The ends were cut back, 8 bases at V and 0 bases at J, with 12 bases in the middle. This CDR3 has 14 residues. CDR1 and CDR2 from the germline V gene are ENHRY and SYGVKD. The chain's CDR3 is CAIAGAVSTDTQYF. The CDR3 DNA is TGTGCCATCGCGGGGGCAGTTAGCACAGATACGCAGTATTTT.

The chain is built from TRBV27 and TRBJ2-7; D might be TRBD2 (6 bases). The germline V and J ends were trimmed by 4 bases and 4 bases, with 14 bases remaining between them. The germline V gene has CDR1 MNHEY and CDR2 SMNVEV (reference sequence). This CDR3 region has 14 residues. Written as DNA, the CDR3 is TGTGCCAGCAGTTCTATGGGACTTACTTACGAGCAGTACTTC. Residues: CASSSMGLTYEQYF.

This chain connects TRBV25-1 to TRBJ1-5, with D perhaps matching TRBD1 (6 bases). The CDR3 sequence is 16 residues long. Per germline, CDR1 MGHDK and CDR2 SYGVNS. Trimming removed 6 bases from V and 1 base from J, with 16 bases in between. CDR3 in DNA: TGTGCCAGCAGCGCCAGTGGGGGCCCAAGCAATCAGCCCCAGCATTTT. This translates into CASSASGGPSNQPQHF.

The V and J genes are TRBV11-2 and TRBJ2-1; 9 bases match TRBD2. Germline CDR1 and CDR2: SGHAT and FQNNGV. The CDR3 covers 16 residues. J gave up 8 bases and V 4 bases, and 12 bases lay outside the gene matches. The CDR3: CASSSAGGQISDEQFF. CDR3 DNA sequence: TGTGCCAGCAGCTCCGCGGGGGGGCAAATTTCAGATGAGCAGTTCTTC. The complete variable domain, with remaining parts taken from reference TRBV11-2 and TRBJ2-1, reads EAGVAQSPRYKIIEKRQSVAFWCNPISGHATLYWYQQILGQGPKLLIQFQNNGVVDDSQLPKDRFSAERLKGVDSTLKIQPAKLEDSAVYLCASSSAGGQISDEQFFGPGTRLTVL.

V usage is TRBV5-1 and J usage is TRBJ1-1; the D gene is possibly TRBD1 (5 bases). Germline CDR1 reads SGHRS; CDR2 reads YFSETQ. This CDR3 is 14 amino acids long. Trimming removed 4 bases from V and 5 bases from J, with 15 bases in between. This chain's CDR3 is CASSGQGSGTEAFF. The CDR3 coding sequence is TGCGCCAGCAGCGGTCAGGGTTCGGGTACTGAAGCTTTCTTT. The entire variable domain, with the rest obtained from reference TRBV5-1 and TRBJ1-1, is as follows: KAGVTQTPRYLIKTRGQQVTLSCSPISGHRSVSWYQQTPGQGLQFLFEYFSETQRNKGNFPGRFSGRQFSNSRSEMNVSTLELGDSALYLCASSGQGSGTEAFFGQGTRLTVV.

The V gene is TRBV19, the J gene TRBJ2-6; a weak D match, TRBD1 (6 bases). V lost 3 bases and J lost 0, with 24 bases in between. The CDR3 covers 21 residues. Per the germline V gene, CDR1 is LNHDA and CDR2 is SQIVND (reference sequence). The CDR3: CASSMSGSNRVFHSGANVLTF. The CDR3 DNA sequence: TGTGCCAGTAGTATGTCGGGGTCCAACAGGGTTTTCCACTCTGGGGCCAACGTCCTGACTTTC.

CDR3 region: CASSPFFNSPLHF. The CDR3 DNA follows: TGTGCCAGCAGTCCCTTCTTTAATTCACCCCTCCACTTT. The rearrangement uses TRBV28 and TRBJ1-6; D not resolved. CDR1 and CDR2 from the germline V gene are MDHEN and SYDVKM. The germline V and J ends were trimmed by 5 bases and 6 bases, with 8 bases remaining between them. CDR3 length equals 13 residues.